This TCR beta chain derives from a study of response to subunit inactivated influenza vaccine. Study conclusions and caveats: Seasonal influenza vaccination, on each occasion, was suggested by the authors to recruit few new T cells.

On this clonotype itself: The antigen is unknown.

The CDR3 length is 12 residues. Trimming removed 2 bases from V and 8 bases from J; junction bases left unmatched: 3. CDR1 SGHNT and CDR2 YYREEE come from the germline V gene (reference sequence). TCRdb itself ran the RT-PCR reads through MiXCR, one entry per CDR3 protein. The sample has 280,000 or so distinct CDR3 sequences, roughly a fifth seen once. This chain uses TRBV5-4 with TRBJ1-2; TRBD1 agrees at 7 bases. Sample: PBMCs from blood, taken approximately 20 months after vaccination. This TCR came from a man aged 50-75 years who received an inactivated influenza vaccine. The CDR3 DNA is TGTGCCAGCAGCTTCCGGACAGGAGGCTACACCTTC. The encoded protein is CASSFRTGGYTF.